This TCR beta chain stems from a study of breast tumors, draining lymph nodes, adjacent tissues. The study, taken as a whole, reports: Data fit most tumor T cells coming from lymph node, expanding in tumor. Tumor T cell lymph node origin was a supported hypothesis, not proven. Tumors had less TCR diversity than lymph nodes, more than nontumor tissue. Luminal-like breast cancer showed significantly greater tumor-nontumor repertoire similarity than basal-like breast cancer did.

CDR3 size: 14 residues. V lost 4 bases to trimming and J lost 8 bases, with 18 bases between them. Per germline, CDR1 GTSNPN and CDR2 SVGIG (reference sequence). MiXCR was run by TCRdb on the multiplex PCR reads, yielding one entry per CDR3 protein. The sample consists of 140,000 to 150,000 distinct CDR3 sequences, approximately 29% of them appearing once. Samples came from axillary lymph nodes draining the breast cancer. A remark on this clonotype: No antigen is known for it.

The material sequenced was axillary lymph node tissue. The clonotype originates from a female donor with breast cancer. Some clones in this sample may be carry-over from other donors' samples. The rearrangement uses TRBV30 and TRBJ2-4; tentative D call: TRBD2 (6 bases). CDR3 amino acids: CAWNRRGRGDIQYF. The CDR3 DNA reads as TGTGCCTGGAATCGAAGGGGCCGCGGGGACATTCAGTACTTC.